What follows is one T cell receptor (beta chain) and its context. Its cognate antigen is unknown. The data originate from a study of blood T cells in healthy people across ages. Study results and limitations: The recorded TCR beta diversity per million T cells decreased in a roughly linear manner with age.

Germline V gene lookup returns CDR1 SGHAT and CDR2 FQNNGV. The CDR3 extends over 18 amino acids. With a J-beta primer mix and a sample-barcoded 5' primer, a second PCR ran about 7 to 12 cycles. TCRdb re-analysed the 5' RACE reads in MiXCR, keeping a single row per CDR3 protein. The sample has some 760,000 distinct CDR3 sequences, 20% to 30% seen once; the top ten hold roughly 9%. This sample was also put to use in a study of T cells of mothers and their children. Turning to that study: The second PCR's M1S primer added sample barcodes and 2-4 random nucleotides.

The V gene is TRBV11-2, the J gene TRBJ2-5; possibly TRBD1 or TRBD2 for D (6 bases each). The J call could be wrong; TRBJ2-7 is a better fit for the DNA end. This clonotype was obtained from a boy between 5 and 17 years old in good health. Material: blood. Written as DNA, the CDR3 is TGTGCCAGCAGCCTAGGGGCTCTAGTTAGGGGGAGGACCTACGAGCAGTACTTC. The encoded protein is CASSLGALVRGRTYEQYF.